This TCR beta chain was sequenced for a study of technical replicates of blood from several donors. Repertoires were generated with immunoSEQ multiplex PCR, while TCRdb's copy carries only in-frame clones and drops some. Of more than 90,000 clones listed, nearly 96% are singletons. Germline V gene lookup returns CDR1 SGHVS and CDR2 FNYEAQ. CDR3 size: 16 residues. The junction had 7 bases not matched to a gene; V was cut back by 1 base and J by 4 bases. The clonotype was recovered from a human donor in good health. Sequencing input: T cells isolated from PBMCs. This chain joins TRBV7-6 and TRBJ2-3; 8 nucleotides agree with TRBD2. The CDR3 region has the DNA TGTGCCAGCAGCTTAGTCCGGGGGGGGACGTCAGATACGCAGTATTTT. This codes for CASSLVRGGTSDTQYF.